This passage covers 8 T cell receptor beta chains from one sample sequenced in a study of tumor-infiltrating lymphocytes in primary liver carcinoma. The authors took blood RNA from unsorted whole blood and also extracted germline DNA. The input was 450 to 500 ng total RNA; TCR beta cDNA was made from it with a constant-region primer. A slightly modified ARM-PCR protocol with three nested multiplex PCR rounds produced these TCR beta libraries. Forward primers for TRBV1-TRBV30 and a C-beta reverse primer served the first two PCR rounds, at approximately 10 cycles each. TCRdb re-called the multiplex PCR reads with MiXCR, one entry per CDR3 protein. The profile covers 150,000 to 200,000 distinct CDR3 sequences, with roughly two thirds appearing a single time and 6% to 8.5% taken by the ten largest. The sequenced material came from peripheral blood. These receptor sequences come from a woman aged 55-75 years with primary liver carcinoma and hepatitis B virus infection.

This sequence joins TRBV4-1 and TRBJ1-4, with TRBD1 as a possible D gene (5 bases). This CDR3 contains 16 residues. The V end lost 3 bases, the J end lost 1 base, and 12 bases lay between the germline ends. Germline values: CDR1 MGHRA, CDR2 YSYEKL. CDR3 residues: CASSHLGGGTNEKLFF. The DNA for the CDR3 is TGCGCCAGCAGCCACCTTGGGGGAGGAACTAATGAAAAACTGTTTTTT.

This clonotype was counted a few times. This chain joins TRBV28 and TRBJ1-3, with TRBD1 identical over 7 bases. Germline assignment: CDR1 MDHEN and CDR2 SYDVKM. The trim removed 6 bases at V and 0 bases at J, leaving 17 bases unmatched. The CDR3 runs to 19 residues. This CDR3 reads CASRTTPGGHKTSGNTIYF. The CDR3 DNA reads as TGTGCCAGCAGAACCACGCCAGGGGGGCATAAAACCTCTGGAAACACCATATATTTT.

This clonotype was counted once. CDR3 nucleotides: TGTGCCAGCAGTTCTAGGTCCCCGGGATCCGGGCTGTTCTTC. It is translated as CASSSRSPGSGLFF. The rearrangement links TRBV28 to TRBJ2-1; D might be TRBD2 (5 bases). Looked up from germline, CDR1 is MDHEN and CDR2 is SYDVKM. The length of the CDR3 is 14 residues. The V gene lost 4 bases and the J gene lost 15 bases, with 22 bases spanning the gap.

At least ten counts were recorded for this clonotype. This chain joins TRBV12-3 or TRBV12-4 and TRBJ2-6; D possibly corresponds to TRBD2 (6 bases). The CDR3 contains 15 residues. Trimming left V 2 bases short and J 2 bases short, with 7 bases between. This CDR3 reads CASSLRRAGANVLTF. CDR3 DNA sequence: TGTGCCAGCAGTTTAAGGAGGGCTGGGGCCAACGTCCTGACTTTC.

The V gene is TRBV6-5, the J gene TRBJ1-6; D is unclear. Germline loops: CDR1 MNHEY, CDR2 SVGAGI. This CDR3 is 12 amino acids long. The ends were cut back, 5 bases at V and 6 bases at J, with 5 bases in the middle. This CDR3 is CASSRLNSPLHF. In nucleotides, the CDR3 is TGTGCCAGCAGTCGTCTTAATTCACCCCTCCACTTT.

The chain is built from TRBV29-1 and TRBJ1-1; possible D gene TRBD1, 5 bases. Trimming took off 4 bases at V and 0 bases at J, with 15 bases between the two ends. The CDR3 is 15 residues long. Germline lookup yields CDR1 SQVTM and CDR2 ANQGSEA. The CDR3 coding sequence is TGCAGCGTTGCCCCTGGTGGGGCAATGAACACTGAAGCTTTCTTT. Its protein is CSVAPGGAMNTEAFF. Full variable domain (rest looked up from reference TRBV29-1 and TRBJ1-1): SAVISQKPSRDICQRGTSLTIQCQVDSQVTMMFWYRQQPGQSLTLIATANQGSEATYESGFVIDKFPISRPNLTFSTLTVSNMSPEDSSIYLCSVAPGGAMNTEAFFGQGTRLTVV.

The J gene is TRBJ1-5, the V gene TRBV5-1; 11 nucleotides line up with TRBD1. The CDR3 extends over 15 amino acids. Losses at the gene ends were 4 bases for V and 5 bases for J; bases not matched to a gene: 5. Germline CDR1 SGHRS, CDR2 YFSETQ. The CDR3 loop reads CASSPGQGAHQPQHF. CDR3 nucleotide sequence: TGCGCCAGCAGCCCCGGACAGGGGGCACATCAGCCCCAGCATTTT.

On this clonotype itself: Sequence at one end of the junction differs from germline and may be a read error. The chain employs TRBV11-2 and TRBJ1-1; 7 bases map to TRBD1. This CDR3 comprises 18 residues. Per the germline V gene, CDR1 is SGHAT and CDR2 is FQNNGV. This chain's CDR3 is CTSSLVLQVWTGGTETFF. The CDR3 DNA follows: TGTACCAGCAGCTTAGTCCTCCAGGTATGGACAGGAGGGACTGAAACTTTCTTT. The full variable domain, rest sourced from reference TRBV11-2 and TRBJ1-1, is EAGVAQSPRYKIIEKRQSVAFWCNPISGHATLYWYQQILGQGPKLLIQFQNNGVVDDSQLPKDRFSAERLKGVDSTLKIQPAKLEDSAVYLCTSSLVLQVWTGGTETFFGQGTRLTVV.